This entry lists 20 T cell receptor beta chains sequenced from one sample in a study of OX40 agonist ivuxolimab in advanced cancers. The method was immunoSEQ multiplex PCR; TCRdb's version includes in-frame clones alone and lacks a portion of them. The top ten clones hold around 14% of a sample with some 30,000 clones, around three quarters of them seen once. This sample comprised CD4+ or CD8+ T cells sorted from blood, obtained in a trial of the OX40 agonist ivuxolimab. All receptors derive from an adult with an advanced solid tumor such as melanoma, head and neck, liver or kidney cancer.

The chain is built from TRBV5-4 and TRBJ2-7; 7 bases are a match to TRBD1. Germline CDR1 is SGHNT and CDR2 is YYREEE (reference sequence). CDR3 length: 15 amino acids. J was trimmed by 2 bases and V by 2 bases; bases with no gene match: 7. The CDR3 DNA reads TGTGCCAGCAGCTTCCGGGACAGTAACACCTACGAGCAGTACTTC. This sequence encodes CASSFRDSNTYEQYF.

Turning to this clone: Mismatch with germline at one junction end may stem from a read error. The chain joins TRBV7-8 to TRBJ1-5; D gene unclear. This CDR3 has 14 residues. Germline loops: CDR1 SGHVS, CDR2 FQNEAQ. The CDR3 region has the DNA TGTGCCAGCAGATTAGGTTCGAGCAATCAGCCCCAGCATTTT. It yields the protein CASRLGSSNQPQHF.

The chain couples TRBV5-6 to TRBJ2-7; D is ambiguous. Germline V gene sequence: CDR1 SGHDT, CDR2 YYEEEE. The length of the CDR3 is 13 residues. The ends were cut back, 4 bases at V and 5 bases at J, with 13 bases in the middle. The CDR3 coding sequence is TGTGCCAGCAGCCTTGGCCCAGGTAACGAGCAGTACTTC. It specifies CASSLGPGNEQYF. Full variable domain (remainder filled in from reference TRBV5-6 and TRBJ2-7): DAGVTQSPTHLIKTRGQQVTLRCSPKSGHDTVSWYQQALGQGPQFIFQYYEEEERQRGNFPDRFSGHQFPNYSSELNVNALLLGDSALYLCASSLGPGNEQYFGPGTRLTVT.

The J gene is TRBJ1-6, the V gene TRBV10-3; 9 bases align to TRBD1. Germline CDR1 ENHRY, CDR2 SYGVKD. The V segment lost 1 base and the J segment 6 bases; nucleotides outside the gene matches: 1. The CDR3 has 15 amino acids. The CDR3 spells CAISELGQGNSPLHF. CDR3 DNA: TGTGCCATCAGTGAGTTGGGACAGGGTAATTCACCCCTCCACTTT.

Here the CDR3 reads CASSLSNNYGYTF. CDR3 sequence (DNA): TGTGCCAGCAGTTTATCGAACAACTATGGCTACACCTTC. This rearrangement joins TRBV27 to TRBJ1-2; the D is unclear. V lost 0 bases, J lost 2 bases, and 4 bases lay in between. CDR1 is MNHEY, CDR2 SMNVEV, per germline (reference sequence). CDR3 length equals 13 residues.

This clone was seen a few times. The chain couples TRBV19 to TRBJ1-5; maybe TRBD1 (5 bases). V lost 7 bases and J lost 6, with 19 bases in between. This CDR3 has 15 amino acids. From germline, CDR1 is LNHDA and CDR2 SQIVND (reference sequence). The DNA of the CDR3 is TGTGCCAGTAACCCCCCAGGGCTCCCCATTCAGCCCCAGCATTTT. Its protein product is CASNPPGLPIQPQHF. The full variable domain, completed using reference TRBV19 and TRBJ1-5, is DGGITQSPKYLFRKEGQNVTLSCEQNLNHDAMYWYRQDPGQGLRLIYYSQIVNDFQKGDIAEGYSVSREKKESFPLTVTSAQKNPTAFYLCASNPPGLPIQPQHFGDGTRLSIL.

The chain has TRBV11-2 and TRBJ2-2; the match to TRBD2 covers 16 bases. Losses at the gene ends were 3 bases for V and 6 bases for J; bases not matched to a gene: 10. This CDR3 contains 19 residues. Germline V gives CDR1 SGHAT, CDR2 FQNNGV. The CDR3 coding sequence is TGTGCCAGCAGCTTCCTCCTAGGGACTAGCGGGGGGGCCTCCGGGGAGCTGTTTTTT. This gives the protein CASSFLLGTSGGASGELFF.

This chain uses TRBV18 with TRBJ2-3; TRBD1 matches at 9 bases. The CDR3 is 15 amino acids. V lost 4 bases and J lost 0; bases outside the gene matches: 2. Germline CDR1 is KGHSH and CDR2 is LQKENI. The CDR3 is CASSRGQGSTDTQYF. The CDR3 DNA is TGTGCCAGCTCACGGGGACAGGGTAGCACAGATACGCAGTATTTT.

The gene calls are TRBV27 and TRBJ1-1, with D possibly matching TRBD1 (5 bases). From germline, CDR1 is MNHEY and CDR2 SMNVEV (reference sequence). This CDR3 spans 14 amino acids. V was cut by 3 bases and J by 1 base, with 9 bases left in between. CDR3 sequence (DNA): TGTGCCAGCAGTTTGTGGGGGGAGAACACTGAAGCTTTCTTT. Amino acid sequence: CASSLWGENTEAFF.

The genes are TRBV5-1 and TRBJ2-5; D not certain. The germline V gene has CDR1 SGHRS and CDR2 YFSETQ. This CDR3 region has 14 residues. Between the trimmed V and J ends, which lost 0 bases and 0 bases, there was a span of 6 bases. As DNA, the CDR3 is TGCGCCAGCAGCTTGGAGGGAAACCAAGAGACCCAGTACTTC. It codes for CASSLEGNQETQYF.

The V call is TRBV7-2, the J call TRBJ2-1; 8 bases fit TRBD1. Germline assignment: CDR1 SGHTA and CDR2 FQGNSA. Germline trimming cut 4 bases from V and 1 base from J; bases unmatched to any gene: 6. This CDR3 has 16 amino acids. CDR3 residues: CASSSRQGLSYNEQFF. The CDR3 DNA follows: TGTGCCAGCAGCTCGAGACAGGGGCTTTCCTACAATGAGCAGTTCTTC.

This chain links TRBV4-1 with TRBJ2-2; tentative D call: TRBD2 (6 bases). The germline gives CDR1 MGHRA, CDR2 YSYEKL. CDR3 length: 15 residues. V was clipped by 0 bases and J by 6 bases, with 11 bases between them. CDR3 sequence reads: CASSQERGGAGELFF. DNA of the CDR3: TGCGCCAGCAGCCAAGAAAGAGGCGGGGCCGGGGAGCTGTTTTTT.

CDR3 in amino acids: CASSSPGEVAEAFF. The CDR3 nucleotides read TGCGCCAGCAGCTCCCCAGGGGAGGTAGCTGAAGCTTTCTTT. The rearrangement links TRBV5-1 to TRBJ1-1; perhaps TRBD1 as D (6 bases). The CDR3 contains 14 residues. V was pared by 3 bases and J by 6 bases, with 15 bases between. CDR1 SGHRS and CDR2 YFSETQ come from the germline V gene.

CDR3 sequence: CASSQSGGNQPQHF. CDR3 nucleotides: TGCGCCAGCAGCCAATCAGGGGGCAATCAGCCCCAGCATTTT. V gene TRBV5-1 combines with J gene TRBJ1-5, with D possibly TRBD1 on 6 matching bases. The CDR3 has 14 residues. V lost 4 bases, J lost 2 bases, and 10 bases lay in between. Per germline, CDR1 SGHRS and CDR2 YFSETQ. The variable domain in full, completed from reference TRBV5-1 and TRBJ1-5, reads KAGVTQTPRYLIKTRGQQVTLSCSPISGHRSVSWYQQTPGQGLQFLFEYFSETQRNKGNFPGRFSGRQFSNSRSEMNVSTLELGDSALYLCASSQSGGNQPQHFGDGTRLSIL.

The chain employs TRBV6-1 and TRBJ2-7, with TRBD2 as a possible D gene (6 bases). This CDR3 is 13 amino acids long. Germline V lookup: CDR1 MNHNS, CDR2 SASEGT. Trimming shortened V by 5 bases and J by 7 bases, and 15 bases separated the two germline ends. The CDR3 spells CASSRLPSEEQYF. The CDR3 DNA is TGTGCCAGCAGTCGTTTGCCTAGCGAGGAGCAGTACTTC.

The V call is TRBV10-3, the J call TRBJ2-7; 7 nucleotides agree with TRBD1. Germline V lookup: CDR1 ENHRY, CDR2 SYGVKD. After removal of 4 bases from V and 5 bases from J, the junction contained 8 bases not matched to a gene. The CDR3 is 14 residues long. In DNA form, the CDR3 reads TGTGCCATCAGTGTTGGGACAGTTTGGGACGAGCAGTACTTC. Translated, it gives CAISVGTVWDEQYF.

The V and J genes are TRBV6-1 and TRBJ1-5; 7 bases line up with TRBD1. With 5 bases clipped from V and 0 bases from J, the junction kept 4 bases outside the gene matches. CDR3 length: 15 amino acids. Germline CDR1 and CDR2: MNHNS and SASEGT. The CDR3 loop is CASSLSGGSNQPQHF. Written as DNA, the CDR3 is TGTGCCAGCAGTTTATCAGGGGGTAGCAATCAGCCCCAGCATTTT.

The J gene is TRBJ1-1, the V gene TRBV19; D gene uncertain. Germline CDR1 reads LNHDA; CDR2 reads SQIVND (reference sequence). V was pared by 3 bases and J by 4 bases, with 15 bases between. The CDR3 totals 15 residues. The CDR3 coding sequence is TGTGCCAGTAGTATCGGGTCGACGGGGTTCACTGAAGCTTTCTTT. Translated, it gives CASSIGSTGFTEAFF.

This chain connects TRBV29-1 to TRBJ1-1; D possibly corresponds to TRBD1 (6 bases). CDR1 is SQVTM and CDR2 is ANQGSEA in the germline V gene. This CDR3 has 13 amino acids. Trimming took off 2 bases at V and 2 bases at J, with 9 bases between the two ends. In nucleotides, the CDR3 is TGCAGCGTTGAAACAGGGAGAAACACTGAAGCTTTCTTT. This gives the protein CSVETGRNTEAFF.

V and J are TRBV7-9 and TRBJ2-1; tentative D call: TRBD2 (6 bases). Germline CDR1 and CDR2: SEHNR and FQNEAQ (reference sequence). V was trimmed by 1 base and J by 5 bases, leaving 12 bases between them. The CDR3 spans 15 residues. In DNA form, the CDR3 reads TGTGCCAGCAGCTTAGTCCGGGACTTTAACAATGAGCAGTTCTTC. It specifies CASSLVRDFNNEQFF.